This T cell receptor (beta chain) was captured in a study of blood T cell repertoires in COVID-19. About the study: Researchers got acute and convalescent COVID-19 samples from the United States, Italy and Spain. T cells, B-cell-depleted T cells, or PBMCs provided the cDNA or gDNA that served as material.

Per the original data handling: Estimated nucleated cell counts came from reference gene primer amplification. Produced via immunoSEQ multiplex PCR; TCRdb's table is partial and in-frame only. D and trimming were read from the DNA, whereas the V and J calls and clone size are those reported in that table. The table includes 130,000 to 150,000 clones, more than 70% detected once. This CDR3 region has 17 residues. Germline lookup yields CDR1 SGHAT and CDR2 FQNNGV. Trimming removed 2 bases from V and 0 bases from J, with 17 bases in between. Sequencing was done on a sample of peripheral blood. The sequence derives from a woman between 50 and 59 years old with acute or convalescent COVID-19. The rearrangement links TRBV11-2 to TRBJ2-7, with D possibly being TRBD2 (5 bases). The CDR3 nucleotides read TGTGCCAGCAGCTTACCCGCCTCGAGGGTTAGCTCCTACGAGCAGTACTTC. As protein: CASSLPASRVSSYEQYF.